Listed below are T cell receptor beta chains from one sample, sequenced in a study of identical twins. TCRdb redid the calling of the 5' RACE reads with MiXCR, one entry per CDR3 protein. The sample has about 890,000 distinct CDR3 sequences, 12% seen once. These data were also filed under a second study, of yellow fever vaccine responses in identical twins.

The sequenced sample was PBMCs. The receptor source for this set is a woman aged 18-29 years in good health. Each CDR3 is given with its conserved first and last residue. Fields, in order: V gene, J gene, D gene, clone size, CDR3 DNA, CDR3 protein. D genes are given only for firm matches. Size is omitted from some rows. Given values are once, few, many or a class for expanded clones.

V gene: TRBV11-2; J gene: TRBJ2-5; D gene: -; clone size: few; CDR3 DNA: TGTGCCAGCAGGGGGGCTCGGGAGACCCAGTACTTC; CDR3 protein: CASRGARETQYF
V gene: TRBV24-1; J gene: TRBJ2-1; D gene: TRBD2; clone size: few; CDR3 DNA: TGTGCCACCAGTGACCGGACTAGCGGGAGCTCCTACAATGAGCAGTTCTTC; CDR3 protein: CATSDRTSGSSYNEQFF
V gene: TRBV24-1; J gene: TRBJ2-3; D gene: TRBD2; clone size: few; CDR3 DNA: TGTGCCACCAGTGAGCTAGCGGGAGGATTGGATACGCAGTATTTT; CDR3 protein: CATSELAGGLDTQYF
V gene: TRBV6-1; J gene: TRBJ2-6; D gene: -; clone size: few; CDR3 DNA: TGTGCCAGCAGTGAATGGAAAGCCGGGGCCAACGTCCTGACTTTC; CDR3 protein: CASSEWKAGANVLTF
V gene: TRBV12-3/TRBV12-4; J gene: TRBJ2-1; D gene: -; clone size: -; CDR3 DNA: TGTGCCAGCAATCCCGGGACTTACAATGAGCAGTCCTTC; CDR3 protein: CASNPGTYNEQSF
V gene: TRBV7-3; J gene: TRBJ1-1; D gene: TRBD1; clone size: -; CDR3 DNA: TGTGCCAGCAGCTTAGCTGGGACAGGGATCACTGCAGCTTTCTTT; CDR3 protein: CASSLAGTGITAAFF
V gene: TRBV20-1; J gene: TRBJ2-7; D gene: TRBD2; clone size: few; CDR3 DNA: TGCAGTGCTAGACTAGCGGGGGTTTTCTACGAGCAGTACTTC; CDR3 protein: CSARLAGVFYEQYF
V gene: TRBV6-5; J gene: TRBJ1-5; D gene: -; clone size: few; CDR3 DNA: TGTGCCAGCAGTTTCTTGGGGACGGGTCAGCCCCAGCATTTT; CDR3 protein: CASSFLGTGQPQHF
V gene: TRBV24-1; J gene: TRBJ2-1; D gene: TRBD1; clone size: many; CDR3 DNA: TGTGCCACCAGTGATACAGGGGTAAGAACCTACAATGAGCAGTTCTTC; CDR3 protein: CATSDTGVRTYNEQFF
V gene: TRBV29-1; J gene: TRBJ1-1; D gene: -; clone size: -; CDR3 DNA: TGCAGCGTTGAATGGGGGGCCATGAACACTGAAGCTTTCTTT; CDR3 protein: CSVEWGAMNTEAFF
V gene: TRBV20-1; J gene: TRBJ1-2; D gene: -; clone size: many; CDR3 DNA: TGCAGTGCTAGAGCTCCCCATGGCGTAAACTATGGCTACACCTTC; CDR3 protein: CSARAPHGVNYGYTF
V gene: TRBV5-1; J gene: TRBJ2-7; D gene: -; clone size: many; CDR3 DNA: TGCGCCAGCAGCTTGGTGTCAGAGATCTCCTCTGGATATCTCTACGAGCAGTACTTC; CDR3 protein: CASSLVSEISSGYLYEQYF
V gene: TRBV7-9; J gene: TRBJ2-7; D gene: -; clone size: few; CDR3 DNA: TGTGCCAGCAGCTTAGACAAGCGTCGAGGACTCTACGAGCAGTACTTC; CDR3 protein: CASSLDKRRGLYEQYF
V gene: TRBV12-3/TRBV12-4; J gene: TRBJ2-7; D gene: -; clone size: -; CDR3 DNA: TGTGCCAGCAGTTTAGCTCAGGGGGGGAACTCCTACGAGCAGTACTTC; CDR3 protein: CASSLAQGGNSYEQYF
V gene: TRBV15; J gene: TRBJ2-1; D gene: -; clone size: -; CDR3 DNA: TGTGCCACCAGCAGATATTACAATGAGCAGTTCTTC; CDR3 protein: CATSRYYNEQFF
V gene: TRBV7-8; J gene: TRBJ2-1; D gene: -; clone size: few; CDR3 DNA: TGTGCCAGCAGCTATGCGTGGGATACGAGGGCATGGAATGAGCAGTTCTTC; CDR3 protein: CASSYAWDTRAWNEQFF
V gene: TRBV28; J gene: TRBJ2-3; D gene: -; clone size: few; CDR3 DNA: TGTGCCAGCAGTTTAATGGCGGGCGATACGCAGTATTTT; CDR3 protein: CASSLMAGDTQYF
V gene: TRBV12-3/TRBV12-4; J gene: TRBJ1-2; D gene: -; clone size: -; CDR3 DNA: TGTGCCAGCAGTTCCCCGGGACTCCTAGGCGGGTATGGCTACACCTTC; CDR3 protein: CASSSPGLLGGYGYTF
V gene: TRBV20-1; J gene: TRBJ2-3; D gene: TRBD2; clone size: -; CDR3 DNA: TGCAGTGCCAGTAGCGGGGGGCCTAGCACAGATACGCAGTATTTT; CDR3 protein: CSASSGGPSTDTQYF
V gene: TRBV2; J gene: TRBJ2-3; D gene: -; clone size: -; CDR3 DNA: TGTGCCAGCATTAGAGAAGAAAACACAGATACGCAGTATTTT; CDR3 protein: CASIREENTDTQYF